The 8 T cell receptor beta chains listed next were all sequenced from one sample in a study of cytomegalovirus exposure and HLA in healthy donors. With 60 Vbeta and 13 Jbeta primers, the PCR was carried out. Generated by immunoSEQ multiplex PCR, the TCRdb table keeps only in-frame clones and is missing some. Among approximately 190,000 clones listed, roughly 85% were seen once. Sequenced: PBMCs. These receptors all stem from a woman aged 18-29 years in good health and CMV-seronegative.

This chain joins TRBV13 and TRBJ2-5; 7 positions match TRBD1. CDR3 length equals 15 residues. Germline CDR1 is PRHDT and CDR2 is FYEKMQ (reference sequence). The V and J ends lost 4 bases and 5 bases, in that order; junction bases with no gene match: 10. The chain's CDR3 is CASSSDRYPRETQYF. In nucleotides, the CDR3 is TGTGCCAGCAGCTCGGACAGGTACCCTCGCGAGACCCAGTACTTC.

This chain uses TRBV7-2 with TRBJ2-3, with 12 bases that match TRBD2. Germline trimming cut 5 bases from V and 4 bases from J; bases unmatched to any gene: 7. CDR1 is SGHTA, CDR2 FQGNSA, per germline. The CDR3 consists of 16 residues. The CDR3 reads CASSHLAGGQADTQYF. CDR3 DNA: TGTGCCAGCAGCCATCTAGCGGGAGGGCAGGCAGATACGCAGTATTTT. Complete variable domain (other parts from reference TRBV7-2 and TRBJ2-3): GAGVSQSPSNKVTEKGKDVELRCDPISGHTALYWYRQSLGQGLEFLIYFQGNSAPDKSGLPSDRFSAERTGGSVSTLTIQRTQQEDSAVYLCASSHLAGGQADTQYFGPGTRLTVL.

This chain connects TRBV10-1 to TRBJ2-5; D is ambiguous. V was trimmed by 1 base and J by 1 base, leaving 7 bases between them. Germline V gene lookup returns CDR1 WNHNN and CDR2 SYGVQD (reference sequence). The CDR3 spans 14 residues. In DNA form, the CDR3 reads TGCGCCAGCAGTGAGTACGCGAGCCAAGAGACCCAGTACTTC. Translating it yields CASSEYASQETQYF.

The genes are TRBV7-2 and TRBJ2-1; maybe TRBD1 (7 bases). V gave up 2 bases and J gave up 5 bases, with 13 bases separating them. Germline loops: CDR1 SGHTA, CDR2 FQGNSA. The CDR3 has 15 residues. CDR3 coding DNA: TGTGCCAGCAGCTTAACCCAGGGGGGTAACAATGAGCAGTTCTTC. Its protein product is CASSLTQGGNNEQFF.

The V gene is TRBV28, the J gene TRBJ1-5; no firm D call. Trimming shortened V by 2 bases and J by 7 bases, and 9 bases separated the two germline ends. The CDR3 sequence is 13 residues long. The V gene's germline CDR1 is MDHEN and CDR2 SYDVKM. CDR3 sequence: CASSLQVYQPQHF. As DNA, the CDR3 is TGTGCCAGCAGTTTACAGGTTTACCAGCCCCAGCATTTT.

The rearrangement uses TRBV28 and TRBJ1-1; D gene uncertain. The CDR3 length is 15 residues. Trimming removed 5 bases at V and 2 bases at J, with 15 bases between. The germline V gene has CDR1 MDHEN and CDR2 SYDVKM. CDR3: CASSGDGSPNTEAFF. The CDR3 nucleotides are TGTGCCAGCAGTGGAGATGGGAGTCCAAACACTGAAGCTTTCTTT.

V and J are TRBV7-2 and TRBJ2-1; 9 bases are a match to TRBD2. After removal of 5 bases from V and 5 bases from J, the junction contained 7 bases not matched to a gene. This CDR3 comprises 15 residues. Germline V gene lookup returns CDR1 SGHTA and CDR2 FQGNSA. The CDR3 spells CASSLTSGQDNEQFF. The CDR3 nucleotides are TGTGCCAGCAGCCTGACTAGCGGACAAGACAATGAGCAGTTCTTC.

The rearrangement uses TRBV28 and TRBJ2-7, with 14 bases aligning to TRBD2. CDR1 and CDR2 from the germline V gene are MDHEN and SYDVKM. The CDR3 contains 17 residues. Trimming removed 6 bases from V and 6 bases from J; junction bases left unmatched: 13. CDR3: CASRRTTSGRALGEQYF. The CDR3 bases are TGTGCCAGCAGGCGCACGACTAGCGGGAGGGCCCTGGGCGAGCAGTACTTC.